A selection of T cell receptor beta chains follows, all from one sample in a study of blood T cell repertoires in COVID-19. The table came from immunoSEQ multiplex PCR; TCRdb's copy has only in-frame clones and leaves some out. The table has around 71,000 clones, about 89% seen once. The specimen was peripheral blood. The source is a woman aged 55-70 years with acute or convalescent COVID-19. Each CDR3 is given without its conserved first and last residue.

V	J	CDR3
TRBV19	TRBJ2-1	ASSPGLVNEQF
TRBV6-6	TRBJ1-6	ASNWDRDSPLH
TRBV15	TRBJ2-5	ATSRDNPAAQETQY
TRBV7-2	TRBJ2-1	ASSLTGGSTYNEQF
TRBV6-6	TRBJ2-3	ASSYGLAGANTQY
TRBV28	TRBJ2-5	ASSSFRGGWETQY
TRBV19	TRBJ1-1	ASKGGGTDSLLNTEAF
TRBV5-4	TRBJ1-1	ASSSYRGHTF
TRBV10-3	TRBJ2-2	AIVSGSTGELF
TRBV30	TRBJ1-2	AWSGTAGGGDGYT
TRBV28	TRBJ2-7	ASSLYLYEQY
TRBV5-4	TRBJ1-2	ASSLAVGQGYYGYT
TRBV6-5	TRBJ1-6	ASSYDIRDRSPLH
TRBV14	TRBJ2-4	ASSQWETGANIQY
TRBV6-5	TRBJ2-2	ASSYSDSLNTGELF
TRBV7-2	TRBJ2-3	ASSLSSVADTQY
TRBV7-2	TRBJ2-3	ASSLAGTSGGASDTQY
TRBV27	TRBJ2-7	ASSAQRGYEQY
TRBV16	TRBJ1-1	ASSQSAGGTEAF
TRBV29-1	TRBJ2-7	SVGWPGNSYEQY
TRBV19	TRBJ1-2	ACKLRENHGYT
TRBV7-8	TRBJ1-5	ASSLAGGSYNQPQH
TRBV12-3/TRBV12-4	TRBJ1-3	ASSFGQAYTIY
TRBV7-9	TRBJ2-3	ASSLGTRTDTQY
TRBV7-2	TRBJ1-6	ASSLERGRGSPLH
TRBV29-1	TRBJ2-1	SVAGGRAYNEQF